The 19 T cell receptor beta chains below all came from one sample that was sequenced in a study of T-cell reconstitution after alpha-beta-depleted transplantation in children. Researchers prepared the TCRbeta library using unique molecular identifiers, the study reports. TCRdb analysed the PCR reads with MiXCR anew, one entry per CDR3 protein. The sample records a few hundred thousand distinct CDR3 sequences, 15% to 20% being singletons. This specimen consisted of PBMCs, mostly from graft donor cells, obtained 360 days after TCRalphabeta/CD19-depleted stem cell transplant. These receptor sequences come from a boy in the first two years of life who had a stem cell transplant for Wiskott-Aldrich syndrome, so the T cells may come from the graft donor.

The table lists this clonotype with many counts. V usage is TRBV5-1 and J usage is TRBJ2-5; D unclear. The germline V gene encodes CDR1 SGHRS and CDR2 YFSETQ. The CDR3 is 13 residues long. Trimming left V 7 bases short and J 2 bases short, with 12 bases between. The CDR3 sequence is CASRRQVQETQYF. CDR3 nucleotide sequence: TGCGCCAGCCGACGACAAGTTCAAGAGACCCAGTACTTC.

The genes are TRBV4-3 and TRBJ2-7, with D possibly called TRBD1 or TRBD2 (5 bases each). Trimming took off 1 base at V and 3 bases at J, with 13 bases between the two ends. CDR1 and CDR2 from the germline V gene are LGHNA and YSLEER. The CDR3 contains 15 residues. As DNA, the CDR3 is TGCGCCAGCAGCCAAGCCGGGACCGGACGCTACGAGCAGTACTTC. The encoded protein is CASSQAGTGRYEQYF.

Here the CDR3 DNA reads TGCAGTGCTAGCAGAGGGGTAGGCCTCAGGGAGACCCAGTACTTC. Its translation: CSASRGVGLRETQYF. The chain employs TRBV20-1 and TRBJ2-5, with D tentatively TRBD1 or TRBD2 (5 bases each). V lost 3 bases, J lost 5 bases, and 19 bases lay in between. Germline CDR1 and CDR2: DFQATT and SNEGSKA (reference sequence). CDR3 size: 15 residues.

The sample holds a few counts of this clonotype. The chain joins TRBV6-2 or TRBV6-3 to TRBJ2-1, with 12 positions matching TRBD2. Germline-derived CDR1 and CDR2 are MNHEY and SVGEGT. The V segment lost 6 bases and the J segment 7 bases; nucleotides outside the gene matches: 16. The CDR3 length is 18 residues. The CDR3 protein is CASSSWTSGNYGRNEQFF. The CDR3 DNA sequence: TGTGCCAGCAGCTCCTGGACTAGCGGGAATTACGGTCGGAATGAGCAGTTCTTC.

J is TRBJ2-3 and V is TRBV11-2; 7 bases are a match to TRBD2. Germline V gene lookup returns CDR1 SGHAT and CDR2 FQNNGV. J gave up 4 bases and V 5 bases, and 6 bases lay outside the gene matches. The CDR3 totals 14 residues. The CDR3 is CASSHGGLADTQYF. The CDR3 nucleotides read TGTGCCAGCAGCCACGGGGGGTTGGCAGATACGCAGTATTTT. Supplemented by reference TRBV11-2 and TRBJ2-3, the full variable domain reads EAGVAQSPRYKIIEKRQSVAFWCNPISGHATLYWYQQILGQGPKLLIQFQNNGVVDDSQLPKDRFSAERLKGVDSTLKIQPAKLEDSAVYLCASSHGGLADTQYFGPGTRLTVL.

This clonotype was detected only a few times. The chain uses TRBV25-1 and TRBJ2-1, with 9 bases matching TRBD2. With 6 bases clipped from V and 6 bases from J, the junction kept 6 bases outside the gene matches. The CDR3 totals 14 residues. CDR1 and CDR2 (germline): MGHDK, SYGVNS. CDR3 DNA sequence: TGTGCCAGCAGCCGGCCGGGACTAGCCAATGAGCAGTTCTTC. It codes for CASSRPGLANEQFF.

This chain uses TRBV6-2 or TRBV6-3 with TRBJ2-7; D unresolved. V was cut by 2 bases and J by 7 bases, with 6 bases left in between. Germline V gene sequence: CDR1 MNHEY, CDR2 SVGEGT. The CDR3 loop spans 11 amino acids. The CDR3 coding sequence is TGTGCCAGCAGTTACCGTCGAGAGCAGTACTTC. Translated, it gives CASSYRREQYF.

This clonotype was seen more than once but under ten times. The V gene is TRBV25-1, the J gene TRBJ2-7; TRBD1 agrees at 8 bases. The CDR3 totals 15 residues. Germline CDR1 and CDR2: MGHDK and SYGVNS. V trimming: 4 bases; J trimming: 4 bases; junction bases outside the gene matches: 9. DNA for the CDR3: TGTGCCAGCAGTGCCCTCGGGACAGGTCGGTACGAGCAGTACTTC. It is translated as CASSALGTGRYEQYF.

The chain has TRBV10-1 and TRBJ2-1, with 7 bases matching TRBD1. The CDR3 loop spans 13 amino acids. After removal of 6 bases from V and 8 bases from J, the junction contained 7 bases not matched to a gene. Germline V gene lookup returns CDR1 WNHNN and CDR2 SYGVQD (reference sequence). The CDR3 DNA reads TGCGCCAGCAGAAAGACAGGGCGCCATGAGCAGTTCTTC. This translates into CASRKTGRHEQFF.

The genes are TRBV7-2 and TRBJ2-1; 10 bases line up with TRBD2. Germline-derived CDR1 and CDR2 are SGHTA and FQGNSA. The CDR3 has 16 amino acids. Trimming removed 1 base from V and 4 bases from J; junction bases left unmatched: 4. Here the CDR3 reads CASSLVASGGYNEQFF. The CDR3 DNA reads TGTGCCAGCAGCTTAGTGGCTAGCGGGGGTTACAATGAGCAGTTCTTC.

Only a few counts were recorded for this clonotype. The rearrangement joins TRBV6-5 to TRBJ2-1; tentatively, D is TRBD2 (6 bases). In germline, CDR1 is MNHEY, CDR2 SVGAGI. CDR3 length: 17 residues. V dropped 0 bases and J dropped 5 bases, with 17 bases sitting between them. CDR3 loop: CASSYSNTAGLHNEQFF. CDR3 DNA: TGTGCCAGCAGTTACTCGAACACGGCGGGGTTACACAATGAGCAGTTCTTC.

CDR3 region: CASSRDRGTYEQYF. The CDR3, as DNA: TGCGCCAGCAGCCGGGACAGAGGTACCTACGAGCAGTACTTC. This rearrangement joins TRBV4-1 to TRBJ2-7; 7 nucleotides align to TRBD1. Germline loops: CDR1 MGHRA, CDR2 YSYEKL. V trimming: 4 bases; J trimming: 2 bases; junction bases outside the gene matches: 5. This CDR3 has 14 residues.

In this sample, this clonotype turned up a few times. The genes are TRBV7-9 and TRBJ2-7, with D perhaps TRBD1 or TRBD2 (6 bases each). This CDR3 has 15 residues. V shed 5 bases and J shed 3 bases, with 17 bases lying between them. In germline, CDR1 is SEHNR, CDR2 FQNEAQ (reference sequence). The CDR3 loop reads CASSITGAGYYEQYF. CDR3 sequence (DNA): TGTGCCAGCAGCATTACGGGGGCAGGGTACTACGAGCAGTACTTC.

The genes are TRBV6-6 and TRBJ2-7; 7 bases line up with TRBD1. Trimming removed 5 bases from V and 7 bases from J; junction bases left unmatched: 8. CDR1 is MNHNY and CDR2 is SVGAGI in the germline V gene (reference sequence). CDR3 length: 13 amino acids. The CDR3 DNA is TGTGCCAGCAGTAGGGCTACAGGGGTAGAGCAGTACTTC. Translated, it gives CASSRATGVEQYF.

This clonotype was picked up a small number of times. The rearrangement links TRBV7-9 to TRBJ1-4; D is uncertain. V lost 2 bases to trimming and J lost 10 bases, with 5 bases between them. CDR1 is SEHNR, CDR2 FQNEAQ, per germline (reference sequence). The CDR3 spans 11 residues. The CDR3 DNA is TGTGCCAGCAGCTTATCCGGAAAACTGTTTTTT. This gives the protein CASSLSGKLFF.

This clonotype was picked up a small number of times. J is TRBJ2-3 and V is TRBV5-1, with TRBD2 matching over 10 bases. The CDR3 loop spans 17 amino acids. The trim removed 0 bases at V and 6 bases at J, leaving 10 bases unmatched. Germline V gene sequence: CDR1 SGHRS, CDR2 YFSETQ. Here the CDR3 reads CASSLALAGAKGDTQYF. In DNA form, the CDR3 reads TGCGCCAGCAGCTTGGCGCTAGCGGGGGCCAAGGGGGATACGCAGTATTTT.

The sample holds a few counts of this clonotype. The CDR3 region is CSARDPTRTGSGELFF. The CDR3 DNA reads as TGCAGTGCTAGAGACCCGACTCGGACAGGGTCCGGGGAGCTGTTTTTT. The chain carries TRBV20-1 and TRBJ2-2; 8 bases agree with TRBD1. V gave up 0 bases and J gave up 6 bases; unmatched junction bases: 9. This CDR3 contains 16 residues. Germline CDR1 and CDR2: DFQATT and SNEGSKA (reference sequence).

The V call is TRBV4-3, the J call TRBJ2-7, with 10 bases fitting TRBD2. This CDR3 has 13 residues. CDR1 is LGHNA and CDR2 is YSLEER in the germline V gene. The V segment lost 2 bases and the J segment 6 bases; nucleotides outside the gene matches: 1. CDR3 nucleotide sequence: TGCGCCAGCAGCCAAAGACTAGCGGGCGAGCAGTACTTC. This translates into CASSQRLAGEQYF.

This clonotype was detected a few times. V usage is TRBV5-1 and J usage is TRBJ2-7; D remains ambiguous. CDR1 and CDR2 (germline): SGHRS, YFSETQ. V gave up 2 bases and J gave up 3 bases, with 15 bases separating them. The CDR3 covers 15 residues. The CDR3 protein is CASSFGGVRSYEQYF. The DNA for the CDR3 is TGCGCCAGCAGCTTTGGTGGGGTCCGAAGCTACGAGCAGTACTTC.